A single sample gave rise to the 30 T cell receptor beta chains below, sequenced in a study of CD8 T cells in Susac syndrome. With random hexamers, roughly 0.5 to 1 ug RNA was reverse transcribed. TCRdb reprocessed the immunoSEQ multiplex PCR reads with MiXCR, giving one entry per CDR3 protein. The repertoire holds around 130,000 distinct CDR3 sequences, with over 75% as singletons. Material: CD8+ T cells from PBMCs. The receptors were gathered from a human donor with multiple sclerosis.

The count of this clonotype is one. V gene TRBV5-6 combines with J gene TRBJ2-1, with 10 bases aligning to TRBD2. This CDR3 comprises 16 residues. The germline gives CDR1 SGHDT, CDR2 YYEEEE. V trimming: 0 bases; J trimming: 4 bases; junction bases outside the gene matches: 4. This CDR3 reads CASSLATSGIYNEQFF. The CDR3 DNA reads TGTGCCAGCAGCTTGGCAACTAGCGGGATATACAATGAGCAGTTCTTC.

The chain carries TRBV6-5 and TRBJ2-1, with D perhaps matching TRBD1 (6 bases). The V gene lost 2 bases and the J gene lost 4 bases, with 12 bases spanning the gap. Germline CDR1 MNHEY, CDR2 SVGAGI. This CDR3 has 15 residues. The CDR3 region has the DNA TGTGCCAGCAGTTACGACCAGGGGACGTACAATGAGCAGTTCTTC. This sequence encodes CASSYDQGTYNEQFF.

The CDR3 is CASSLTDSNTEAFF. The CDR3 bases are TGTGCCAGCAGTTTAACGGACAGCAACACTGAAGCTTTCTTT. The gene calls are TRBV12-3 or TRBV12-4 and TRBJ1-1; TRBD1 might be the D (6 bases). Trimming cost V 2 bases and J 2 bases, with 9 bases left between them. This CDR3 is 14 amino acids long.

The chain uses TRBV27 and TRBJ2-1, with D possibly TRBD1 on 6 matching bases. Trimming removed 2 bases from V and 6 bases from J, with 11 bases in between. The CDR3 covers 14 residues. Germline assignment: CDR1 MNHEY and CDR2 SMNVEV (reference sequence). This CDR3 reads CASSLNPRGNEQFF. The CDR3 DNA is TGTGCCAGCAGTTTAAACCCCAGGGGCAATGAGCAGTTCTTC.

This clonotype was seen more than once but under ten times. The V call is TRBV4-1, the J call TRBJ2-7; D is undetermined. From germline, CDR1 is MGHRA and CDR2 YSYEKL. Between the trimmed V and J ends, which lost 2 bases and 4 bases, there was a span of 12 bases. The CDR3 covers 14 residues. In nucleotides, the CDR3 is TGCGCCAGCAGCCAACCCCGCCAAGGTTACGAGCAGTACTTC. Amino acid sequence: CASSQPRQGYEQYF.

The chain carries TRBV19 and TRBJ2-1; TRBD1 matches 8 bases. Trimming took 1 base from V and 6 from J; bases not matched to a gene: 8. The CDR3 has 16 amino acids. The germline gives CDR1 LNHDA, CDR2 SQIVND (reference sequence). Here the CDR3 reads CASSIGQGAVGNEQFF. For the CDR3, the DNA is TGTGCCAGTAGTATAGGCCAGGGGGCAGTGGGCAATGAGCAGTTCTTC.

The chain's CDR3 is CASSLEGWNSPLHF. The DNA for the CDR3 is TGTGCCAGCAGCTTAGAGGGTTGGAATTCACCCCTCCACTTT. V gene TRBV5-4 combines with J gene TRBJ1-6; D not resolved. The germline CDR1 and CDR2 sequences are SGHNT and YYREEE (reference sequence). This CDR3 region has 14 residues. The ends were cut back, 2 bases at V and 7 bases at J, with 10 bases in the middle.

The chain employs TRBV19 and TRBJ2-7, with TRBD1 matching over 9 bases. Germline V gene data show CDR1 as LNHDA and CDR2 as SQIVND (reference sequence). The CDR3 totals 15 residues. Unmatched junction bases numbered 8, after V lost 6 bases and J lost 2 bases. CDR3 protein: CASSSGTGPTYEQYF. In DNA, the CDR3 is TGTGCCAGTAGCTCCGGGACAGGGCCTACCTACGAGCAGTACTTC.

The chain combines TRBV28 with TRBJ2-3, with 11 bases matching TRBD2. The length of the CDR3 is 14 residues. Trimming took 5 bases from V and 6 from J; bases not matched to a gene: 4. The germline V gene encodes CDR1 MDHEN and CDR2 SYDVKM. CDR3 coding DNA: TGTGCCAGCAGTATAGCGGGGGGGCAGGATACGCAGTATTTT. Translation: CASSIAGGQDTQYF.

This clonotype was counted between two and nine times. The chain has TRBV7-9 and TRBJ2-3, with D possibly being TRBD1 (8 bases). Germline CDR1 reads SEHNR; CDR2 reads FQNEAQ (reference sequence). The CDR3 contains 14 residues. V lost 2 bases, J lost 5 bases, and 11 bases lay in between. CDR3 DNA sequence: TGTGCCAGCAGCTTAACAGGGGGGGAAGATACGCAGTATTTT. This gives the protein CASSLTGGEDTQYF.

The chain combines TRBV2 with TRBJ2-3; the match to TRBD2 covers 8 bases. Germline loops: CDR1 SNHLY, CDR2 FYNNEI. Trimming removed 8 bases from V and 0 bases from J; junction bases left unmatched: 13. This CDR3 is built from 17 residues. CDR3 amino acids: CASGGLVTSSSTDTQYF. CDR3 nucleotide sequence: TGTGCCAGCGGGGGACTAGTCACCTCATCTAGCACAGATACGCAGTATTTT.

The chain couples TRBV5-5 to TRBJ2-7, with D hard to call. V was pared by 6 bases and J by 5 bases, with 21 bases between. From germline, CDR1 is SGHKS and CDR2 YYEKEE (reference sequence). This CDR3 spans 15 amino acids. CDR3 coding DNA: TGTGCCAGCAAACCTAACTTTCCGCCGGTTCACGAGCAGTACGTC. Amino acids: CASKPNFPPVHEQYV.

CDR3 sequence (DNA): TGTGCCAGCAGCCCGTATGTCCAGAGTCGCGAGCAGTACTTC. Residues: CASSPYVQSREQYF. The chain combines TRBV7-8 with TRBJ2-7; D uncertain. The CDR3 sequence is 14 residues long. Trimming removed 5 bases at V and 6 bases at J, with 17 bases between. Looked up from germline, CDR1 is SGHVS and CDR2 is FQNEAQ.

The chain joins TRBV27 to TRBJ2-3; D call uncertain. This CDR3 has 14 amino acids. The germline CDR1 and CDR2 sequences are MNHEY and SMNVEV (reference sequence). The V end lost 2 bases, the J end lost 6 bases, and 12 bases lay between the germline ends. The CDR3 DNA reads TGTGCCAGCAGTTTACGGTCCTACAAGGATACGCAGTATTTT. Its protein product is CASSLRSYKDTQYF.

The V gene is TRBV12-3 or TRBV12-4, the J gene TRBJ2-7; 9 nucleotides match TRBD1. V was pared by 1 base and J by 0 bases, with 7 bases of the junction left unmatched. CDR3 size: 17 residues. The CDR3 DNA follows: TGTGCCAGCAGTTTAGGGTGGGGGACAGGGAGCTCCTACGAGCAGTACTTC. It specifies CASSLGWGTGSSYEQYF.

The chain uses TRBV7-9 and TRBJ1-4; 8 bases map to TRBD1. CDR1 SEHNR and CDR2 FQNEAQ come from the germline V gene (reference sequence). V trimming: 5 bases; J trimming: 7 bases; junction bases outside the gene matches: 6. The CDR3 extends over 14 amino acids. The CDR3 spells CASSPKTGVEKLFF. The CDR3 bases are TGTGCCAGCAGCCCGAAGACAGGGGTTGAAAAACTGTTTTTT.

The V and J genes are TRBV3-1 and TRBJ2-3; 11 bases are shared with TRBD2. CDR1 and CDR2 from the germline V gene are LGHDT and YNNKEL (reference sequence). The CDR3 is 15 residues long. V was clipped by 6 bases and J by 2 bases; unmatched bases: 4. The CDR3 DNA reads TGTGCCAGCAGACCTAGCGGGGGGCACACAGATACGCAGTATTTT. Translated: CASRPSGGHTDTQYF.

The J gene is TRBJ2-1, the V gene TRBV19, with TRBD2 identical over 7 bases. CDR1 is LNHDA and CDR2 is SQIVND in the germline V gene (reference sequence). J was trimmed by 3 bases and V by 0 bases; bases with no gene match: 5. The CDR3 consists of 16 residues. The CDR3 DNA reads as TGTGCCAGTAGTATAGAATCGACTAGCTTCTACAATGAGCAGTTCTTC. Its translation: CASSIESTSFYNEQFF.

The chain employs TRBV10-3 and TRBJ2-1; D not certain. Germline V gene sequence: CDR1 ENHRY, CDR2 SYGVKD. V was clipped by 10 bases and J by 0 bases, with 13 bases between them. The CDR3 spans 14 residues. This CDR3 is CATEDTSSYNEQFF. In nucleotides, the CDR3 is TGTGCCACAGAAGACACGAGCTCCTACAATGAGCAGTTCTTC.

The rearrangement links TRBV19 to TRBJ2-1, with 7 bases that match TRBD2. This CDR3 is built from 15 residues. After removal of 2 bases from V and 10 bases from J, the junction contained 11 bases not matched to a gene. CDR1 LNHDA and CDR2 SQIVND come from the germline V gene (reference sequence). The chain's CDR3 is CASSISSRGGLEQFF. The CDR3 coding sequence is TGTGCCAGTAGTATATCCTCCCGCGGGGGACTAGAGCAGTTCTTC.

This clonotype was found once. This chain uses TRBV28 with TRBJ1-5; no clear D gene. V was pared by 6 bases and J by 5 bases, with 14 bases between. CDR3 length: 14 residues. Germline CDR1 reads MDHEN; CDR2 reads SYDVKM. CDR3 in DNA: TGTGCCAGCAGCTTTGGGTTCGACGATCAGCCCCAGCATTTT. Translating gives CASSFGFDDQPQHF.

The chain combines TRBV7-9 with TRBJ1-1, with unresolved D. Germline CDR1 reads SEHNR; CDR2 reads FQNEAQ (reference sequence). The CDR3 sequence is 11 residues long. V was trimmed by 7 bases and J by 2 bases, leaving 5 bases between them. DNA for the CDR3: TGTGCCAGCATCCCTAACACTGAAGCTTTCTTT. Its protein product is CASIPNTEAFF.

The gene calls are TRBV15 and TRBJ2-4; D may be TRBD1 or TRBD2 (5 bases each). Germline V gene lookup returns CDR1 LNHNV and CDR2 YYDKDF (reference sequence). V was cut by 3 bases and J by 7 bases, with 10 bases left in between. The CDR3 length is 13 residues. The CDR3 protein is CATSREDNNIQYF. The CDR3 region has the DNA TGTGCCACCAGCAGGGAGGACAATAACATTCAGTACTTC.

The chain is built from TRBV28 and TRBJ1-4; D is possibly TRBD1 (5 bases). The CDR3 spans 15 residues. V lost 6 bases to trimming and J lost 11 bases, with 22 bases between them. The V gene's germline CDR1 is MDHEN and CDR2 SYDVKM. CDR3 region: CASSPGPRGLTKLFF. The CDR3 DNA reads TGTGCCAGCAGCCCAGGGCCGAGGGGTCTCACGAAACTGTTTTTT.

The chain recombines TRBV27 with TRBJ2-5; tentatively, D is TRBD2 (6 bases). The length of the CDR3 is 15 residues. Germline values: CDR1 MNHEY, CDR2 SMNVEV (reference sequence). Trimming pared 1 base from V and 2 bases from J, leaving 11 bases between. CDR3 DNA sequence: TGTGCCAGCAGTTTATATAGCGGAAATCAAGAGACCCAGTACTTC. Protein: CASSLYSGNQETQYF.

The chain couples TRBV12-3 or TRBV12-4 to TRBJ2-7; 7 bases fit TRBD1. After removal of 5 bases from V and 3 bases from J, the junction contained 13 bases not matched to a gene. The CDR3 totals 16 residues. CDR3 residues: CASSRGPGTADYEQYF. CDR3 DNA sequence: TGTGCCAGCAGTCGGGGCCCTGGGACAGCCGACTACGAGCAGTACTTC.

As DNA, the CDR3 is TGTGCCAGCAGGCCCGCGGGGACACAAGATACGCAGTATTTT. Its translation is CASRPAGTQDTQYF. The J gene is TRBJ2-3, the V gene TRBV6-5; TRBD1 or TRBD2 may be the D gene (6 bases each). The V end was cut by 6 bases, the J end by 5 bases, with 15 bases between. Germline assignment: CDR1 MNHEY and CDR2 SVGAGI. The CDR3 contains 14 residues.

V is TRBV10-3 and J is TRBJ1-1; no clear D. Germline-derived CDR1 and CDR2 are ENHRY and SYGVKD. Deletions cut 1 base from V and 0 bases from J, with 6 bases between. The CDR3 totals 14 residues. The CDR3, as DNA: TGTGCCATCAGTGAGTACCACTTGAACACTGAAGCTTTCTTT. This sequence encodes CAISEYHLNTEAFF.

The chain joins TRBV2 to TRBJ1-2; D is perhaps TRBD1 (5 bases). The CDR3 has 14 amino acids. Trimming stripped 4 bases from V and 4 bases from J, with 13 bases between. CDR1 is SNHLY and CDR2 is FYNNEI in the germline V gene. CDR3 DNA sequence: TGTGCCAGCAGTGTCCCAGACAGCCCCTATGGCTACACCTTC. Translated: CASSVPDSPYGYTF. The whole variable domain, remainder taken from reference TRBV2 and TRBJ1-2, is EPEVTQTPSHQVTQMGQEVILRCVPISNHLYFYWYRQILGQKVEFLVSFYNNEISEKSEIFDDQFSVERPDGSNFTLKIRSTKLEDSAMYFCASSVPDSPYGYTFGSGTRLTVV.

The rearrangement uses TRBV19 and TRBJ1-2, with D possibly being TRBD1 (6 bases). The CDR3 loop spans 16 amino acids. Trimming removed 7 bases from V and 5 bases from J, with 23 bases in between. Germline V gives CDR1 LNHDA, CDR2 SQIVND (reference sequence). The CDR3 sequence: CASTKGQGPSLYGYTF. CDR3 sequence (DNA): TGTGCCAGTACCAAAGGGCAGGGGCCGAGTTTATATGGCTACACCTTC.